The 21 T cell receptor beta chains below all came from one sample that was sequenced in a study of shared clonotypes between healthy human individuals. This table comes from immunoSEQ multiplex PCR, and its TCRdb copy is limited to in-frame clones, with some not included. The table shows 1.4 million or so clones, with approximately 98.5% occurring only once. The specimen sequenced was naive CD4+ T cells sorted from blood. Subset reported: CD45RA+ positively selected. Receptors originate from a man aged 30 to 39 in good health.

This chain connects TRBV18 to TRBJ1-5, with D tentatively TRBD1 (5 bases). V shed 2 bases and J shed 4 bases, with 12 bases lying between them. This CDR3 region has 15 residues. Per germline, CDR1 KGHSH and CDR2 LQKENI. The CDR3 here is CASSPTGMGNQPQHF. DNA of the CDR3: TGTGCCAGCTCACCAACAGGCATGGGGAATCAGCCCCAGCATTTT.

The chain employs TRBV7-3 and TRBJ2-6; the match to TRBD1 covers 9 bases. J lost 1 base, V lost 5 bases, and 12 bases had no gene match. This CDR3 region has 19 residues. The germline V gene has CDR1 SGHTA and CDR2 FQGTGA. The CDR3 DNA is TGTGCCAGCAGCGCCGGGACAGGGTCCCAAATTTCTGGGGCCAACGTCCTGACTTTC. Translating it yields CASSAGTGSQISGANVLTF.

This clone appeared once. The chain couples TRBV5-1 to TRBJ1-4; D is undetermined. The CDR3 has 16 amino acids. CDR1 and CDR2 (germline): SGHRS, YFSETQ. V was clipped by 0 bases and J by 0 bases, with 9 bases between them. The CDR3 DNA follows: TGCGCCAGCAGCTTGGCCTATTCTGCAACTAATGAAAAACTGTTTTTT. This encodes CASSLAYSATNEKLFF. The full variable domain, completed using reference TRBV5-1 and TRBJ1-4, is KAGVTQTPRYLIKTRGQQVTLSCSPISGHRSVSWYQQTPGQGLQFLFEYFSETQRNKGNFPGRFSGRQFSNSRSEMNVSTLELGDSALYLCASSLAYSATNEKLFFGSGTQLSVL.

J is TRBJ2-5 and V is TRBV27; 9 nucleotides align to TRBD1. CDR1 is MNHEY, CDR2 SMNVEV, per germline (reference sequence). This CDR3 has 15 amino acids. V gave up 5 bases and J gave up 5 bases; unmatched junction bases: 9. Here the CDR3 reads CASSLHGTGRETQYF. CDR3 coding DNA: TGTGCCAGCAGTCTGCATGGGACAGGGCGGGAGACCCAGTACTTC.

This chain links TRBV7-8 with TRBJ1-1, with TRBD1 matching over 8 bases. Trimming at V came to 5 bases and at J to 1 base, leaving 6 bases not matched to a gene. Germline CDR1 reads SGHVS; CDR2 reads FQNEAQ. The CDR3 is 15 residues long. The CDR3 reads CASSESGQGNTEAFF. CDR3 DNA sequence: TGTGCCAGCAGCGAGAGCGGACAGGGGAACACTGAAGCTTTCTTT.

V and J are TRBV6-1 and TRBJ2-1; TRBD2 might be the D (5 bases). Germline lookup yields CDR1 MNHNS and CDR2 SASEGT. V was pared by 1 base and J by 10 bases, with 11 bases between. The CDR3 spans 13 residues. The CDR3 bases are TGTGCCAGCAGTGAAGTACCGGGAAAGGAGCAGTTCTTC. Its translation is CASSEVPGKEQFF.

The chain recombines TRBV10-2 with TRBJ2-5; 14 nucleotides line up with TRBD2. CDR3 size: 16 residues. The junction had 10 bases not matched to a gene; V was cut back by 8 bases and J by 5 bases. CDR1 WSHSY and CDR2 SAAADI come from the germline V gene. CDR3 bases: TGCGCCAGCGAGGGGGGACTAGCGGGAGATATGGAGACCCAGTACTTC. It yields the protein CASEGGLAGDMETQYF.

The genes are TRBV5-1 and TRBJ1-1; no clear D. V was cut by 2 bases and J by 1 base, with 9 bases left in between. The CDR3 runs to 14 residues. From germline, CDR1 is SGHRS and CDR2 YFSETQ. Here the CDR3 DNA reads TGCGCCAGCAGCTTCCGTCAGGAGAACACTGAAGCTTTCTTT. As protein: CASSFRQENTEAFF.

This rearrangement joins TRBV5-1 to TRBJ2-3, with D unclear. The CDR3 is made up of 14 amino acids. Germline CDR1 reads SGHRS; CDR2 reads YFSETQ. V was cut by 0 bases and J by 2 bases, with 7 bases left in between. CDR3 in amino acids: CASSLDLYTDTQYF. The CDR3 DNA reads TGCGCCAGCAGCTTGGACCTATACACAGATACGCAGTATTTT.

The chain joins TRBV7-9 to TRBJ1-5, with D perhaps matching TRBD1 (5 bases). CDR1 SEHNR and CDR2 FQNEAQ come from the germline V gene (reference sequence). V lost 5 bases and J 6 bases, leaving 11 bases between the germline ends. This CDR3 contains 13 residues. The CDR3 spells CASSATGGQPQHF. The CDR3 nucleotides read TGTGCCAGCAGCGCGACCGGGGGTCAGCCCCAGCATTTT. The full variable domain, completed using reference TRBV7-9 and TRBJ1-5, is DTGVSQNPRHKITKRGQNVTFRCDPISEHNRLYWYRQTLGQGPEFLTYFQNEAQLEKSRLLSDRFSAERPKGSFSTLEIQRTEQGDSAMYLCASSATGGQPQHFGDGTRLSIL.

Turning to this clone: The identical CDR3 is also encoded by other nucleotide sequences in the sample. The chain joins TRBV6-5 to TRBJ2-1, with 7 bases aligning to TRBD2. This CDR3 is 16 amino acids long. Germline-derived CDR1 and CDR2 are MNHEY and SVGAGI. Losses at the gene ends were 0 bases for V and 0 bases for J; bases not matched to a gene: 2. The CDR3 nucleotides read TGTGCCAGCAGTTACTCCGGGGGGATCTCCTACAATGAGCAGTTCTTC. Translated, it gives CASSYSGGISYNEQFF.

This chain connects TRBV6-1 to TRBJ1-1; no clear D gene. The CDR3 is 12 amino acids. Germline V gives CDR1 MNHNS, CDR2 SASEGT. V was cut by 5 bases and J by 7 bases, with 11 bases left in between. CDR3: CASSKTGSEAFF. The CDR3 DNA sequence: TGTGCCAGCAGTAAGACGGGCAGTGAAGCTTTCTTT.

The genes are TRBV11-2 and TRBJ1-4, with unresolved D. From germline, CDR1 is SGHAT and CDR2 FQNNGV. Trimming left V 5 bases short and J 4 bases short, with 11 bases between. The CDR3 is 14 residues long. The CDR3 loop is CASSHGRLNEKLFF. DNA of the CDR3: TGTGCCAGCAGCCACGGACGGCTTAATGAAAAACTGTTTTTT.

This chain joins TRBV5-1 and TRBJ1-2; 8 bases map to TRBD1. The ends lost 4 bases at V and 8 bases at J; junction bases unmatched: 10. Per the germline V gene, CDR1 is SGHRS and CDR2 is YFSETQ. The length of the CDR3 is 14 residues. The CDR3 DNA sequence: TGCGCCAGCAGCCCCGGACAGGGAAAAGACGGCTACACCTTC. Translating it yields CASSPGQGKDGYTF. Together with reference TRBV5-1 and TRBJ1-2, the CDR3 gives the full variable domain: KAGVTQTPRYLIKTRGQQVTLSCSPISGHRSVSWYQQTPGQGLQFLFEYFSETQRNKGNFPGRFSGRQFSNSRSEMNVSTLELGDSALYLCASSPGQGKDGYTFGSGTRLTVV.

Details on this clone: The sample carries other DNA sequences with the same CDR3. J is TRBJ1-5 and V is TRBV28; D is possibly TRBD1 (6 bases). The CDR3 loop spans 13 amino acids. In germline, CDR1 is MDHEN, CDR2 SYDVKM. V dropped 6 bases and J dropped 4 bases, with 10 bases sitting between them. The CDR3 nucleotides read TGTGCCAGCAGCTCGACAGGAAATCAGCCCCAGCATTTT. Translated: CASSSTGNQPQHF.

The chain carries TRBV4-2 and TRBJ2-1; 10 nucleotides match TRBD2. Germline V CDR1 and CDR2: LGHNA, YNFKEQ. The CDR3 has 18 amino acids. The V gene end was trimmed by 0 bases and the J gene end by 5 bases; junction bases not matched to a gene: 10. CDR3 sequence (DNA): TGTGCCAGCAGCCAAGATAAAGGGGGACTAGCGAAGGACAATGAGCAGTTCTTC. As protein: CASSQDKGGLAKDNEQFF.

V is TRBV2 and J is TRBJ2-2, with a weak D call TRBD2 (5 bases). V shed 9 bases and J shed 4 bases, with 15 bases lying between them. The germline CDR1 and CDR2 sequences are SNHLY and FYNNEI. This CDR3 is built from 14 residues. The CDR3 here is CASGSVMITGELFF. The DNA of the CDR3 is TGTGCCAGTGGGAGCGTAATGATCACCGGGGAGCTGTTTTTT.

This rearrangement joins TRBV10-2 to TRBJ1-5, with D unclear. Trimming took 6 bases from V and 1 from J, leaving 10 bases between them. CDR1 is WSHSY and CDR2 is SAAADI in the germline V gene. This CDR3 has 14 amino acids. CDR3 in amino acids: CASREQTSNQPQHF. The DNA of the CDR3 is TGCGCCAGCAGGGAACAGACGAGCAATCAGCCCCAGCATTTT.

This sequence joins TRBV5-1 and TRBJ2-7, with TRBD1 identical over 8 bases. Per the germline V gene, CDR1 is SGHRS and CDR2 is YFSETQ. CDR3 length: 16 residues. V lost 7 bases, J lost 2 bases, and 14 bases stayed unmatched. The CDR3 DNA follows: TGCGCCAGCGCACCACTTTGGACAGGGACCACCTACGAGCAGTACTTC. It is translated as CASAPLWTGTTYEQYF. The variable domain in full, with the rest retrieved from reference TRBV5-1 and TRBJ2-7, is KAGVTQTPRYLIKTRGQQVTLSCSPISGHRSVSWYQQTPGQGLQFLFEYFSETQRNKGNFPGRFSGRQFSNSRSEMNVSTLELGDSALYLCASAPLWTGTTYEQYFGPGTRLTVT.

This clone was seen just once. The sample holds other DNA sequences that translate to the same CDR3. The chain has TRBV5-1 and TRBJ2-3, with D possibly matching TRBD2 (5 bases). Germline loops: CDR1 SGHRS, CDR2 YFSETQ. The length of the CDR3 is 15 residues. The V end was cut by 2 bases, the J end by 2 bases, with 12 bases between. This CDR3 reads CASSFLAPPTDTQYF. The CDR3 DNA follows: TGCGCCAGCAGCTTCCTAGCTCCCCCCACAGATACGCAGTATTTT.

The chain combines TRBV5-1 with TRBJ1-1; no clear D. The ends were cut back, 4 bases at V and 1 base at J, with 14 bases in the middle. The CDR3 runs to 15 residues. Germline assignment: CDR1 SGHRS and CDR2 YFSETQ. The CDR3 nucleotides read TGCGCCAGCAGCCCTTCTATGATTGGGAACACTGAAGCTTTCTTT. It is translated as CASSPSMIGNTEAFF. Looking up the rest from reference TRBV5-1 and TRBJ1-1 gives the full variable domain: KAGVTQTPRYLIKTRGQQVTLSCSPISGHRSVSWYQQTPGQGLQFLFEYFSETQRNKGNFPGRFSGRQFSNSRSEMNVSTLELGDSALYLCASSPSMIGNTEAFFGQGTRLTVV.